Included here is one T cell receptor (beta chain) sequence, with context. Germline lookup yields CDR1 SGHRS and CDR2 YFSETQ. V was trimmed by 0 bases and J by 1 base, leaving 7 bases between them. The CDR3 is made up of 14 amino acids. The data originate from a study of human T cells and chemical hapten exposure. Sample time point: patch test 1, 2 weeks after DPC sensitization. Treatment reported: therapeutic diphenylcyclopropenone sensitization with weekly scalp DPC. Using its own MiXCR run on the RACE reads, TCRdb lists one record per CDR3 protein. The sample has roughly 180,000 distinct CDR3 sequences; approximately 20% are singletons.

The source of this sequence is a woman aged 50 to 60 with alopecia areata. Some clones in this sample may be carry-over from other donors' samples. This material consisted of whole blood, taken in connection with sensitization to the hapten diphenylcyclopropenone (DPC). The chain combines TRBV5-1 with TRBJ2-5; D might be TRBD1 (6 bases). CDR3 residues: CASSLGTVQETQYF. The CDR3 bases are TGCGCCAGCAGCTTGGGGACAGTCCAAGAGACCCAGTACTTC.